Presented here are 26 T cell receptor beta chains from one specimen sequenced in a study of blood T cell repertoires in COVID-19. The data were produced by immunoSEQ multiplex PCR, yet TCRdb's version contains in-frame clones alone and is incomplete. The sample has tens of thousands of clones, roughly 86% seen once. The sample comprised peripheral blood. These receptors were collected from a man in his 70s with acute or convalescent COVID-19.

The chain has TRBV18 and TRBJ2-1, with TRBD1 identical over 7 bases. J lost 3 bases, V lost 3 bases, and 2 bases had no gene match. This CDR3 is built from 14 residues. Germline-derived CDR1 and CDR2 are KGHSH and LQKENI. CDR3 sequence: CASSPQGDYNEQFF. The CDR3 coding sequence is TGTGCCAGCTCACCTCAGGGGGACTACAATGAGCAGTTCTTC.

The chain carries TRBV19 and TRBJ2-2, with TRBD1 as a possible D gene (5 bases). V was cut by 3 bases and J by 7 bases, with 12 bases left in between. Germline V CDR1 and CDR2: LNHDA, SQIVND (reference sequence). The CDR3 loop spans 14 amino acids. The CDR3 DNA reads as TGTGCCAGTAGTATTGGCAGGGTGGTCGGGGAGCTGTTTTTT. It codes for CASSIGRVVGELFF.

This chain joins TRBV2 and TRBJ2-2, with no clear D. The CDR3 consists of 14 residues. With 4 bases removed from V and 2 bases from J, the gap between germline ends came to 8 bases. The germline V gene encodes CDR1 SNHLY and CDR2 FYNNEI. The CDR3 DNA follows: TGTGCCAGCAGTGTATCCCGTAACACCGGGGAGCTGTTTTTT. Translating it yields CASSVSRNTGELFF.

The V and J genes are TRBV7-9 and TRBJ1-6; possibly TRBD1 for D (5 bases). Trimming removed 2 bases from V and 9 bases from J, with 17 bases in between. The CDR3 runs 16 residues. Germline V lookup: CDR1 SEHNR, CDR2 FQNEAQ (reference sequence). The DNA of the CDR3 is TGTGCCAGCAGCTTACCGCGGGGGTTGGGGGTTTCACCCCTCCACTTT. Protein sequence: CASSLPRGLGVSPLHF.

The CDR3 loop is CASSLLTGGRAFF. CDR3 nucleotide sequence: TGTGCCAGTAGTCTCCTGACAGGGGGCAGGGCTTTCTTT. V is TRBV19 and J is TRBJ1-1; 10 bases match TRBD1. The length of the CDR3 is 13 residues. The ends lost 5 bases at V and 11 bases at J; junction bases unmatched: 8. The germline V gene encodes CDR1 LNHDA and CDR2 SQIVND (reference sequence).

The chain combines TRBV6-2 or TRBV6-3 with TRBJ1-4; D gene uncertain. This CDR3 contains 12 residues. CDR1 MNHEY and CDR2 SVGEGT come from the germline V gene. Trimming removed 6 bases from V and 8 bases from J, with 10 bases in between. In DNA, the CDR3 is TGTGCCAGCAGCCCGGTACGGGAAAAACTGTTTTTT. This gives the protein CASSPVREKLFF.

V usage is TRBV19 and J usage is TRBJ1-1; tentatively, D is TRBD1 (6 bases). This CDR3 has 14 residues. Trimming took 6 bases from V and 1 from J, leaving 12 bases between them. From germline, CDR1 is LNHDA and CDR2 SQIVND (reference sequence). CDR3 residues: CASRTGGSNTEAFF. The DNA for the CDR3 is TGTGCCAGTAGGACAGGTGGATCGAACACTGAAGCTTTCTTT.

The chain has TRBV4-2 and TRBJ1-4, with D perhaps TRBD1 (6 bases). The germline gives CDR1 LGHNA, CDR2 YNFKEQ. CDR3 size: 15 residues. Trimming pared 0 bases from V and 7 bases from J, leaving 12 bases between. The CDR3 DNA reads TGTGCCAGCAGCCAAGAAAGGGGGACGAGTGAAAAACTGTTTTTT. Its protein is CASSQERGTSEKLFF.

This clone was found once. The chain combines TRBV11-3 with TRBJ2-7, with TRBD1 matching 9 bases. The CDR3 runs 15 residues. The ends lost 1 base at V and 3 bases at J; junction bases unmatched: 4. Germline V CDR1 and CDR2: SGHNT, YENEEA. CDR3 DNA: TGTGCCAGCAGCTTAGCCCCGGGACAGGGCTACGAGCAGTACTTC. This translates into CASSLAPGQGYEQYF.

This clone has more than one count but fewer than ten. The chain joins TRBV24-1 to TRBJ2-7, with D perhaps matching TRBD2 (5 bases). The CDR3 contains 18 residues. Germline loops: CDR1 KGHDR, CDR2 SFDVKD. V was trimmed by 9 bases and J by 2 bases, leaving 28 bases between them. The CDR3 here is CATEIARRRWLRAYEQYF. CDR3 sequence (DNA): TGTGCCACCGAAATCGCGAGACGAAGGTGGTTGAGGGCCTACGAGCAGTACTTC.

The chain couples TRBV29-1 to TRBJ2-7; 13 bases line up with TRBD2. The CDR3 has 15 residues. Germline CDR1 and CDR2: SQVTM and ANQGSEA. V shed 7 bases, J shed 0 bases, and the junction held 6 bases outside the gene matches. Here the CDR3 DNA reads TGCAGCGCCTCCGGACTAGCGGGAGTCTCCTACGAGCAGTACTTC. Translation: CSASGLAGVSYEQYF.

This chain uses TRBV27 with TRBJ2-5; 14 bases are shared with TRBD2. The CDR3 spans 15 residues. V lost 8 bases and J lost 2; bases outside the gene matches: 4. The germline gives CDR1 MNHEY, CDR2 SMNVEV (reference sequence). CDR3 loop: CASRLAGGKQETQYF. In DNA, the CDR3 is TGTGCCAGCCGACTAGCGGGAGGGAAACAAGAGACCCAGTACTTC.

This chain uses TRBV28 with TRBJ1-5, with 9 bases lining up with TRBD1. The CDR3 sequence is 14 residues long. The V gene end was trimmed by 6 bases and the J gene end by 7 bases; junction bases not matched to a gene: 7. Germline V lookup: CDR1 MDHEN, CDR2 SYDVKM. This chain's CDR3 is CASRPGQGTQPQHF. The CDR3 DNA is TGTGCCAGCAGACCAGGACAGGGGACCCAGCCCCAGCATTTT.

This chain joins TRBV29-1 and TRBJ2-3; tentatively, D is TRBD1 (5 bases). The CDR3 consists of 16 residues. The germline gives CDR1 SQVTM, CDR2 ANQGSEA. V was cut by 1 base and J by 1 base, with 15 bases left in between. CDR3: CSVEGGRGWGTDTQYF. The CDR3 nucleotides are TGCAGCGTTGAAGGAGGAAGGGGTTGGGGCACAGATACGCAGTATTTT.

The chain joins TRBV7-9 to TRBJ1-1; D not certain. Germline V lookup: CDR1 SEHNR, CDR2 FQNEAQ (reference sequence). V lost 2 bases and J 6 bases, leaving 7 bases between the germline ends. CDR3 size: 12 residues. The CDR3 here is CASSLYTAEAFF. In nucleotides, the CDR3 is TGTGCCAGCAGCTTATATACGGCTGAAGCTTTCTTT.

This chain connects TRBV9 to TRBJ1-2; the match to TRBD1 covers 8 bases. The CDR3 covers 16 residues. CDR1 is SGDLS, CDR2 YYNGEE, per germline. With V trimmed by 4 bases and J by 4 bases, 12 bases remained unmatched. The CDR3 DNA reads TGTGCCAGCAGCTCACGGGTGGGGACAGGCATCTATGGCTACACCTTC. Protein sequence: CASSSRVGTGIYGYTF.

The chain employs TRBV3-1 (or the pseudogene TRBV3-2) and TRBJ1-1; no clear D. Trimming left V 3 bases short and J 2 bases short, with 13 bases between. The CDR3 sequence is 15 residues long. Germline V gives CDR1 LGHDT, CDR2 YNNKEL (reference sequence). CDR3 in amino acids: CASSQSFPLNTEAFF. In DNA, the CDR3 is TGTGCCAGCAGCCAGAGTTTTCCCCTTAACACTGAAGCTTTCTTT.

The rearrangement uses TRBV9 and TRBJ2-2; possibly TRBD1 for D (6 bases). The V and J ends lost 0 bases and 1 base respectively, with 7 bases between them. The CDR3 sequence is 15 residues long. The germline CDR1 and CDR2 sequences are SGDLS and YYNGEE. The CDR3 loop reads CASSVARGNTGELFF. The CDR3, as DNA: TGTGCCAGCAGCGTAGCCAGGGGGAACACCGGGGAGCTGTTTTTT. The full variable domain, completed using reference TRBV9 and TRBJ2-2, is DSGVTQTPKHLITATGQRVTLRCSPRSGDLSVYWYQQSLDQGLQFLIQYYNGEERAKGNILERFSAQQFPDLHSELNLSSLELGDSALYFCASSVARGNTGELFFGEGSRLTVL.

The chain uses TRBV5-1 and TRBJ1-1; 10 bases are shared with TRBD1. J lost 1 base, V lost 3 bases, and 6 bases had no gene match. This CDR3 comprises 16 residues. Per germline, CDR1 SGHRS and CDR2 YFSETQ. CDR3 DNA: TGCGCCAGCAGCTACTGGACAGGGGGGACGAACACTGAAGCTTTCTTT. As protein: CASSYWTGGTNTEAFF.

This chain joins TRBV5-5 and TRBJ2-7; unclear D gene. Germline V gene sequence: CDR1 SGHKS, CDR2 YYEKEE (reference sequence). Trimming pared 5 bases from V and 9 bases from J, leaving 15 bases between. CDR3 size: 12 residues. CDR3 nucleotide sequence: TGTGCCAGCAGGACCGATGCCAGCGCGCAGTACTTC. This codes for CASRTDASAQYF. Together with reference TRBV5-5 and TRBJ2-7, the CDR3 gives the full variable domain: DAGVTQSPTHLIKTRGQQVTLRCSPISGHKSVSWYQQVLGQGPQFIFQYYEKEERGRGNFPDRFSARQFPNYSSELNVNALLLGDSALYLCASRTDASAQYFGPGTRLTVT.

The chain couples TRBV28 to TRBJ1-2; 9 bases map to TRBD1. The CDR3 sequence is 16 residues long. CDR1 and CDR2 from the germline V gene are MDHEN and SYDVKM. J lost 7 bases, V lost 3 bases, and 12 bases had no gene match. CDR3 in amino acids: CASSFSLGQGLAGYTF. The CDR3 DNA is TGTGCCAGCAGTTTTTCGTTAGGACAGGGGTTGGCTGGCTACACCTTC.

V usage is TRBV11-2 and J usage is TRBJ2-2, with TRBD2 matching over 13 bases. V lost 5 bases and J lost 1; bases outside the gene matches: 7. In germline, CDR1 is SGHAT, CDR2 FQNNGV. This CDR3 comprises 18 residues. CDR3: CASSLRLAGGGNTGELFF. For the CDR3, the DNA is TGTGCCAGCAGCCTCAGACTAGCGGGAGGTGGGAACACCGGGGAGCTGTTTTTT.

This sequence joins TRBV11-1 and TRBJ2-5; 11 positions match TRBD1. V shed 5 bases and J 10 bases; nucleotides not matched to a gene: 6. This CDR3 is built from 13 residues. CDR1 SGHAT and CDR2 FQDESV come from the germline V gene (reference sequence). As DNA, the CDR3 is TGTGCCAGCAGCCAAGGGACAGGGGGGGACCAGTACTTC. Translation: CASSQGTGGDQYF. The variable domain in full, completed from reference TRBV11-1 and TRBJ2-5, reads EAEVAQSPRYKITEKSQAVAFWCDPISGHATLYWYRQILGQGPELLVQFQDESVVDDSQLPKDRFSAERLKGVDSTLKIQPAELGDSAMYLCASSQGTGGDQYFGPGTRLLVL.

The chain couples TRBV5-4 to TRBJ2-7, with a possible D match to TRBD1 (6 bases). Per germline, CDR1 SGHNT and CDR2 YYREEE (reference sequence). Trimming left V 4 bases short and J 5 bases short, with 13 bases between. The CDR3 spans 13 residues. The CDR3 loop reads CASSLVQGHEQYF. The CDR3 DNA is TGTGCCAGCAGCCTCGTACAGGGCCACGAGCAGTACTTC.

V gene TRBV6-6 combines with J gene TRBJ1-1; tentative D call: TRBD1 (6 bases). V was trimmed by 4 bases and J by 2 bases, leaving 11 bases between them. CDR1 is MNHNY and CDR2 is SVGAGI in the germline V gene (reference sequence). The CDR3 is 14 amino acids. In DNA, the CDR3 is TGTGCCAGCAGTTTACTACAGGGCAACACTGAAGCTTTCTTT. Amino acids: CASSLLQGNTEAFF.

This chain uses TRBV5-4 with TRBJ2-3, with 7 positions matching TRBD2. Trimming took 0 bases from V and 4 from J; bases not matched to a gene: 5. The CDR3 runs 15 residues. Germline assignment: CDR1 SGHNT and CDR2 YYREEE (reference sequence). The CDR3 DNA is TGTGCCAGCAGCTTGGGGGAGGGAGGGGCAGATACGCAGTATTTT. Its translation is CASSLGEGGADTQYF.